The rows below give T cell receptor beta chains drawn from one sample of a study of response to subunit inactivated influenza vaccine. Via MiXCR, TCRdb re-called the RT-PCR reads, giving one row per CDR3 protein. The sample consists of 610,000 or so distinct CDR3 sequences, 13% to 15% of them appearing once. The material sequenced was PBMCs from blood, taken 11 to 12 days after vaccination. These receptors originate from a man between 50 and 59 years old who received an inactivated influenza vaccine. Both conserved end residues are part of each CDR3. The D gene is left open where the match is weak.

D gene: .
J gene: TRBJ1-2
V gene: TRBV14
CDR3 protein: CASSQIWGNSNYGYTF

D gene: .
J gene: TRBJ2-5
V gene: TRBV15
CDR3 protein: CATSKTWGEETQYF

D gene: .
J gene: TRBJ1-1
V gene: TRBV12-3/TRBV12-4
CDR3 protein: CASSPSMGRSNTEAFF

D gene: .
J gene: TRBJ2-7
V gene: TRBV25-1
CDR3 protein: CASSAGTEQYF

D gene: .
J gene: TRBJ1-2
V gene: TRBV20-1
CDR3 protein: CSARIDYGYTF

D gene: .
J gene: TRBJ2-7
V gene: TRBV12-3/TRBV12-4
CDR3 protein: CASRSPGHLYEQYF

D gene: .
J gene: TRBJ2-3
V gene: TRBV12-3/TRBV12-4
CDR3 protein: CASSSTATLHLGVDTPYF

D gene: TRBD2
J gene: TRBJ2-3
V gene: TRBV7-2
CDR3 protein: CASSSSGRGGTDTQYF

D gene: TRBD2
J gene: TRBJ2-1
V gene: TRBV6-2/TRBV6-3
CDR3 protein: CASSYHTPGGNEQFF

D gene: .
J gene: TRBJ2-7
V gene: TRBV7-2
CDR3 protein: CASSRPESYEQYF

D gene: .
J gene: TRBJ1-2
V gene: TRBV3-1
CDR3 protein: CASSQEGSSYGYTF

D gene: .
J gene: TRBJ2-3
V gene: TRBV9
CDR3 protein: CASSLGGHSTDTQYF

D gene: TRBD2
J gene: TRBJ2-7
V gene: TRBV6-1
CDR3 protein: CASRATSGSDTYEQYF

D gene: .
J gene: TRBJ2-5
V gene: TRBV7-9
CDR3 protein: CASTGSFQETQYF

D gene: TRBD1
J gene: TRBJ2-7
V gene: TRBV13
CDR3 protein: CASSSQWGNRGSSEQYF

D gene: TRBD1
J gene: TRBJ1-2
V gene: TRBV19
CDR3 protein: CASSWDRRDYGYTF

D gene: .
J gene: TRBJ2-7
V gene: TRBV28
CDR3 protein: CASKKTMGYEQYF

D gene: TRBD2
J gene: TRBJ2-1
V gene: TRBV9
CDR3 protein: CASSVEPSGNEQFF

D gene: .
J gene: TRBJ1-2
V gene: TRBV30
CDR3 protein: CAWLDFNPYGYTF

D gene: .
J gene: TRBJ1-2
V gene: TRBV18
CDR3 protein: CASSPPGQGNFNYGYTF

D gene: TRBD2
J gene: TRBJ2-7
V gene: TRBV5-1
CDR3 protein: CASSLGLAGIDEQYF

D gene: TRBD2
J gene: TRBJ2-1
V gene: TRBV4-3
CDR3 protein: CASSRYWTSGYNEQFF

D gene: TRBD2
J gene: TRBJ2-3
V gene: TRBV5-1
CDR3 protein: CASSLDGTSGGNSRTDTQYF

D gene: TRBD2
J gene: TRBJ2-7
V gene: TRBV5-6
CDR3 protein: CASSFGTTFLVREQYF

D gene: .
J gene: TRBJ2-1
V gene: TRBV12-3/TRBV12-4
CDR3 protein: CASMGGPYNEQFF

D gene: TRBD1
J gene: TRBJ1-5
V gene: TRBV5-1
CDR3 protein: CASSASGGGQPQHF

D gene: TRBD2
J gene: TRBJ2-4
V gene: TRBV28
CDR3 protein: CASSLSGAPNIQYF

D gene: .
J gene: TRBJ2-7
V gene: TRBV2
CDR3 protein: CASSEARLYEQYF

D gene: .
J gene: TRBJ1-2
V gene: TRBV12-3/TRBV12-4
CDR3 protein: CASSLTRDYGYTF

D gene: TRBD2
J gene: TRBJ2-1
V gene: TRBV7-8
CDR3 protein: CASSQSGTSVHEQFF

D gene: .
J gene: TRBJ1-2
V gene: TRBV16
CDR3 protein: CASSQVLETNYGYTF

D gene: TRBD2
J gene: TRBJ2-2
V gene: TRBV4-2
CDR3 protein: CASSPLTVPSGGATGELFF

D gene: .
J gene: TRBJ2-7
V gene: TRBV5-6
CDR3 protein: CASSAESGTFLEQYF

D gene: TRBD2
J gene: TRBJ2-7
V gene: TRBV20-1
CDR3 protein: CSARDLMEAGGPYEQYF

D gene: .
J gene: TRBJ2-7
V gene: TRBV10-3
CDR3 protein: CAISDDRTSYEQYF

D gene: TRBD2
J gene: TRBJ2-1
V gene: TRBV19
CDR3 protein: CASSILADYNEQFF

D gene: TRBD2
J gene: TRBJ2-7
V gene: TRBV28
CDR3 protein: CASSKRGTYEQYF

D gene: .
J gene: TRBJ1-1
V gene: TRBV18
CDR3 protein: CASSRGGVSTEAFF

D gene: TRBD2
J gene: TRBJ2-1
V gene: TRBV2
CDR3 protein: CASSGGLVLGNEQFF

D gene: .
J gene: TRBJ2-2
V gene: TRBV27
CDR3 protein: CASKRPGFTGELFF

D gene: .
J gene: TRBJ2-3
V gene: TRBV7-2
CDR3 protein: CASSLAGVAGHTTDTQYF

D gene: .
J gene: TRBJ2-1
V gene: TRBV6-2/TRBV6-3
CDR3 protein: CASSYPPAIGYNEQFF

D gene: .
J gene: TRBJ1-2
V gene: TRBV6-1
CDR3 protein: CASSEVRDRRNYGYTF

D gene: .
J gene: TRBJ2-5
V gene: TRBV9
CDR3 protein: CASSVRAVQETQYF

D gene: .
J gene: TRBJ2-7
V gene: TRBV7-2
CDR3 protein: CASSLSHRSTSYEQYF

D gene: .
J gene: TRBJ1-2
V gene: TRBV7-8
CDR3 protein: CASSSQISNYGYTF

D gene: .
J gene: TRBJ1-2
V gene: TRBV5-1
CDR3 protein: CASSLEEIYGYTF

D gene: .
J gene: TRBJ2-2
V gene: TRBV6-1
CDR3 protein: CASSHRPALGELFF

D gene: TRBD1
J gene: TRBJ2-3
V gene: TRBV20-1
CDR3 protein: CSARAMGQWTDTQYF

D gene: TRBD1
J gene: TRBJ2-3
V gene: TRBV20-1
CDR3 protein: CSERGQGTDTQYF

D gene: TRBD2
J gene: TRBJ2-7
V gene: TRBV20-1
CDR3 protein: CSAKAGGSGYEQYF

D gene: .
J gene: TRBJ2-1
V gene: TRBV12-3/TRBV12-4
CDR3 protein: CASSLPVYDEQFF

D gene: .
J gene: TRBJ2-5
V gene: TRBV14
CDR3 protein: CASSQDLVRETQYF

D gene: .
J gene: TRBJ2-4
V gene: TRBV6-2/TRBV6-3
CDR3 protein: CASKTELAKNIQYF

D gene: TRBD1
J gene: TRBJ1-1
V gene: TRBV7-3
CDR3 protein: CASSAHRGTEAFF

D gene: .
J gene: TRBJ2-7
V gene: TRBV12-3/TRBV12-4
CDR3 protein: CASSFRRRVGEQYF

D gene: TRBD1
J gene: TRBJ2-7
V gene: TRBV28
CDR3 protein: CASRSQGTGGYEQYF